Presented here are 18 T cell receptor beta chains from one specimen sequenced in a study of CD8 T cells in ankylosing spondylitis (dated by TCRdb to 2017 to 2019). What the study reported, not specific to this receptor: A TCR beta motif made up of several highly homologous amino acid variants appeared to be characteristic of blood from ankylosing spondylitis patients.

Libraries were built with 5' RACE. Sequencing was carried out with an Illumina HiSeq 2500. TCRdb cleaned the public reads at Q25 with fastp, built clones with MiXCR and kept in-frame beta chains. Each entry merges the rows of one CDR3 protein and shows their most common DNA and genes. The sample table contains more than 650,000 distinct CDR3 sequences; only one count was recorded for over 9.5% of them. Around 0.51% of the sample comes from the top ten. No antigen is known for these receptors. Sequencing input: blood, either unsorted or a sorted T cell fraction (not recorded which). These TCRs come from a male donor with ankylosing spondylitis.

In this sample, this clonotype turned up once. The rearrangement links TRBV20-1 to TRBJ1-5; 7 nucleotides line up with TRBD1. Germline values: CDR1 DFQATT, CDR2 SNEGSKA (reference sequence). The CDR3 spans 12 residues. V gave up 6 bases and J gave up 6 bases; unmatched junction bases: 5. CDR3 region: CSATQGVQPQHF. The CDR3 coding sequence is TGCAGTGCCACTCAGGGGGTTCAGCCCCAGCATTTT.

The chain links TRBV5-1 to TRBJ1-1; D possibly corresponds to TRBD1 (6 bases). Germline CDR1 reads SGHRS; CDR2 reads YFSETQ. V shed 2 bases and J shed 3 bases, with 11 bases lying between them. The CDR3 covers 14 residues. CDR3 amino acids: CASSLGGYYTEAFF. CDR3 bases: TGCGCCAGCAGCTTAGGGGGATACTACACTGAAGCTTTCTTT.

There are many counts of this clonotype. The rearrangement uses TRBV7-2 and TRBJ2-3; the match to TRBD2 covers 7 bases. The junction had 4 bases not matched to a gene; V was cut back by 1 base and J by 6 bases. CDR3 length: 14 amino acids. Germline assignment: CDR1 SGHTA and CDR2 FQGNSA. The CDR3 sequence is CASSLGLAFDTQYF. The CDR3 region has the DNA TGTGCCAGCAGCTTAGGACTAGCCTTTGATACGCAGTATTTT.

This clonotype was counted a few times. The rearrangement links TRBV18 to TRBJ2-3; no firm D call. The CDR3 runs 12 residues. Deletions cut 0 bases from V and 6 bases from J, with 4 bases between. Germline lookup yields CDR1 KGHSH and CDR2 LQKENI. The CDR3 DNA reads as TGTGCCAGCTCACCACCCCAGGATACGCAGTATTTT. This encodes CASSPPQDTQYF.

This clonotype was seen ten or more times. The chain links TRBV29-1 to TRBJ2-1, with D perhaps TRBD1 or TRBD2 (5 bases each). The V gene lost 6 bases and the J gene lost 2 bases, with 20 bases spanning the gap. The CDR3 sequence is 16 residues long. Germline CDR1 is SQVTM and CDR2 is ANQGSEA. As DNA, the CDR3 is TGCAGCGTCGAGGTGGGGCTAGCCGTTGCCTACAATGAGCAGTTCTTC. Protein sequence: CSVEVGLAVAYNEQFF.

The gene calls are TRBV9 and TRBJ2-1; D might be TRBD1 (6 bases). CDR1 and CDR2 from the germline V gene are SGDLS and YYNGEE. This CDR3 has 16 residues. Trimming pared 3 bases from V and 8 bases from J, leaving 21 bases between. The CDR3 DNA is TGTGCCAGCAGCGCCGGCAGGACAGCCTTTTCTTATGAGCAGTTCTTC. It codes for CASSAGRTAFSYEQFF.

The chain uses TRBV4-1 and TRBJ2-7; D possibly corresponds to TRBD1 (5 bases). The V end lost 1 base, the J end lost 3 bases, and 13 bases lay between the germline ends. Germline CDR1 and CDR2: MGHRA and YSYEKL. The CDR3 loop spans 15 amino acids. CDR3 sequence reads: CASSQVIVQGYEQYF. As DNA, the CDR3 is TGCGCCAGCAGCCAAGTCATTGTCCAGGGCTACGAGCAGTACTTC.

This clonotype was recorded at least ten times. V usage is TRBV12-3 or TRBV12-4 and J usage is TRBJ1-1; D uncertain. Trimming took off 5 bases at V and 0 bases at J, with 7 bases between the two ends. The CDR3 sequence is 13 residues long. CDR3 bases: TGTGCCAGCAGTACGACACTGAACACTGAAGCTTTCTTT. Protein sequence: CASSTTLNTEAFF.

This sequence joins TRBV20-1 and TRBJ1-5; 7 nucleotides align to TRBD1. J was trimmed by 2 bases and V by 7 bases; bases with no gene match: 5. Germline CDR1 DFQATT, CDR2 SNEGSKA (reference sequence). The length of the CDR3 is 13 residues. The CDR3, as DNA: TGCAGTGTACAGGGACAGCGCAATCAGCCCCAGCATTTT. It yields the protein CSVQGQRNQPQHF.

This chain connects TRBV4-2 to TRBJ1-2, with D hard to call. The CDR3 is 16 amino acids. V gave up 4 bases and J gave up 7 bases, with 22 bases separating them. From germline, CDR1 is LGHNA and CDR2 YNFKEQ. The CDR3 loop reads CASSPDPTWQAGGYTF. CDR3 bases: TGTGCCAGCAGCCCCGACCCGACTTGGCAGGCGGGTGGCTACACCTTC.

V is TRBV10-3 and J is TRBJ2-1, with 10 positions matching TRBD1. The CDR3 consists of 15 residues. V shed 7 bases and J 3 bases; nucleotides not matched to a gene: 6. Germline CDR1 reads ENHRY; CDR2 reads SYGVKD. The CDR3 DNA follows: TGTGCCATCACTGACCGGGACAGGGGCTACAATGAGCAGTTCTTC. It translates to CAITDRDRGYNEQFF.

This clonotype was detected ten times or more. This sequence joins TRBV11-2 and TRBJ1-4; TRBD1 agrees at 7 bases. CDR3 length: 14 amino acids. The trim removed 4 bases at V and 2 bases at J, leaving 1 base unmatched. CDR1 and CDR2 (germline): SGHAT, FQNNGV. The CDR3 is CASSSRGTNEKLFF. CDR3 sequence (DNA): TGTGCCAGCAGCTCCAGGGGGACTAATGAAAAACTGTTTTTT.

The CDR3 reads CASSLGSGSTYEQYF. CDR3 in DNA: TGTGCCAGCAGCTTAGGGTCAGGTAGCACCTACGAGCAGTACTTC. This sequence joins TRBV7-2 and TRBJ2-7; D unresolved. V gave up 1 base and J gave up 2 bases, with 12 bases separating them. This CDR3 comprises 15 residues. The germline V gene encodes CDR1 SGHTA and CDR2 FQGNSA.

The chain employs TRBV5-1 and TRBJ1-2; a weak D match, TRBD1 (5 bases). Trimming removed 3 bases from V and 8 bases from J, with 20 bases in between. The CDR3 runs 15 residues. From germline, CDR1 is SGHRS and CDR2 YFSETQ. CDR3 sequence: CASSWRKGGEEGYTF. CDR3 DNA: TGCGCCAGCAGCTGGAGGAAGGGAGGGGAAGAAGGCTACACCTTC.

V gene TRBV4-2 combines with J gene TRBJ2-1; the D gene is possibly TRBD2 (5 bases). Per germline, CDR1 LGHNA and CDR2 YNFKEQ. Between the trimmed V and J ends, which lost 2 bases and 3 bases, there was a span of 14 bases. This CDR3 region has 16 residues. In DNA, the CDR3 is TGTGCCAGCAGCCAAAACCCCCAGCGGAGCTACAATGAGCAGTTCTTC. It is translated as CASSQNPQRSYNEQFF.

The CDR3 protein is CSVAGGGTTQETQYF. For the CDR3, the DNA is TGCAGCGTGGCGGGGGGCGGCACAACTCAAGAGACCCAGTACTTC. V is TRBV29-1 and J is TRBJ2-5; 8 bases line up with TRBD2. Germline CDR1 and CDR2: SQVTM and ANQGSEA. The CDR3 spans 15 residues. With V trimmed by 6 bases and J by 2 bases, 11 bases remained unmatched.

The CDR3 protein is CASSPGLARNTQYF. The CDR3, as DNA: TGTGCCAGCAGTCCCGGGCTAGCGAGAAATACGCAGTATTTT. The J gene is TRBJ2-3, the V gene TRBV6-1; possible D gene TRBD2, 6 bases. V lost 5 bases, J lost 7 bases, and 16 bases lay in between. CDR3 size: 14 residues. From germline, CDR1 is MNHNS and CDR2 SASEGT.

The CDR3 bases are TGTGCCAGCAGCGCCCAGGGGGCGCTTCCTCCTGATGAGCAGTTCTTC. This codes for CASSAQGALPPDEQFF. V is TRBV7-2 and J is TRBJ2-1, with TRBD1 matching over 8 bases. The junction had 14 bases not matched to a gene; V was cut back by 5 bases and J by 8 bases. This CDR3 has 16 residues. Germline lookup yields CDR1 SGHTA and CDR2 FQGNSA.